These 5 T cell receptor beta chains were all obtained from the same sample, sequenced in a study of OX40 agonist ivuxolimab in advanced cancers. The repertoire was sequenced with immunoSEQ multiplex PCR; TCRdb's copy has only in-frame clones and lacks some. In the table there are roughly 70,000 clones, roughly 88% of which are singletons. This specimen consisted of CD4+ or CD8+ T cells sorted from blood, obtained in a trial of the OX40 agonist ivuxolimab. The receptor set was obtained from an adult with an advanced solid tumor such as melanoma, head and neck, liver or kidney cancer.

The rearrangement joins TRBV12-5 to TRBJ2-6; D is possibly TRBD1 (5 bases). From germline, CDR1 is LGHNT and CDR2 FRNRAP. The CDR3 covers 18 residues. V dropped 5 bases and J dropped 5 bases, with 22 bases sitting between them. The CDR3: CASGGRAAGQSRANVLTF. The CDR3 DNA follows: TGTGCTAGTGGTGGACGTGCTGCAGGACAAAGTCGGGCCAACGTCCTGACTTTC.

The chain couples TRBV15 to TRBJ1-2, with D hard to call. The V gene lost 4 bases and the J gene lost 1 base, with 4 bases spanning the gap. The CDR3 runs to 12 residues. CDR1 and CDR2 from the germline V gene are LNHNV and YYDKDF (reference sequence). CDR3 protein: CATSTSNYGYTF. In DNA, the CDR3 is TGTGCCACCAGCACCAGTAACTATGGCTACACCTTC.

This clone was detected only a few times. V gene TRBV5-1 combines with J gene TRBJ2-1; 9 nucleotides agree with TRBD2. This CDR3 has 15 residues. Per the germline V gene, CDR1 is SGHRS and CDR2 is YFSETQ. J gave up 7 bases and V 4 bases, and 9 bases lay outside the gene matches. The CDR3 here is CASSPLAGPQNEQFF. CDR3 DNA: TGCGCCAGCAGCCCTCTAGCGGGGCCTCAAAATGAGCAGTTCTTC. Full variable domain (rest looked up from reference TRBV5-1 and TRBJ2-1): KAGVTQTPRYLIKTRGQQVTLSCSPISGHRSVSWYQQTPGQGLQFLFEYFSETQRNKGNFPGRFSGRQFSNSRSEMNVSTLELGDSALYLCASSPLAGPQNEQFFGPGTRLTVL.

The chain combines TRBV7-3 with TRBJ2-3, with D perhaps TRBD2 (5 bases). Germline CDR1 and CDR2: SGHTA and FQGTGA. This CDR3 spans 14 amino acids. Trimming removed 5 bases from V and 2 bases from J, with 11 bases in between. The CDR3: CASSRTGLTDTQYF. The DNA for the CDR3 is TGTGCCAGCAGCCGTACCGGACTCACAGATACGCAGTATTTT.

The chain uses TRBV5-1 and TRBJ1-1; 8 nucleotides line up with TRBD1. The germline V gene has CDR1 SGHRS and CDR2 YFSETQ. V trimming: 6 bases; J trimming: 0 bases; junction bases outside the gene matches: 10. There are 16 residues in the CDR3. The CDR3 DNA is TGCGCCAGCACCCAGGGGGCCCCAACCCTGAACACTGAAGCTTTCTTT. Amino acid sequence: CASTQGAPTLNTEAFF.